The 27 T cell receptor beta chains below come from one sample, sequenced in a study of control samples from healthy donors and cancer patients. Sequenced by immunoSEQ multiplex PCR; TCRdb stores in-frame clones only, minus some. Of 65,000 to 90,000 clones in the sample, 89% were seen once. The sequenced material came from PBMCs. The source is a woman aged 45-65 years with colorectal cancer.

The chain employs TRBV23-1 and TRBJ1-2, with D perhaps matching TRBD1 (5 bases). TRBV23-1 is classed as an ORF, of uncertain function. V lost 1 base to trimming and J lost 4 bases, with 16 bases between them. CDR3 length equals 16 residues. The CDR3 reads CASSQYDRGLFYGYTF. The CDR3 nucleotides read TGCGCCAGCAGTCAATACGATCGGGGCCTCTTCTATGGCTACACCTTC.

J is TRBJ1-2 and V is TRBV12-3 or TRBV12-4; D not resolved. The CDR3 consists of 13 residues. Trimming removed 1 base from V and 2 bases from J, with 5 bases in between. As DNA, the CDR3 is TGTGCCAGCAGTTTAGACGGAAACTATGGCTACACCTTC. This codes for CASSLDGNYGYTF.

The chain combines TRBV5-8 with TRBJ2-3; 9 bases line up with TRBD2. Germline V gene sequence: CDR1 SGHTS, CDR2 YDEGEE. Losses at the gene ends were 7 bases for V and 5 bases for J; bases not matched to a gene: 11. The CDR3 totals 15 residues. CDR3 loop: CASGWAGGSEDTQYF. The CDR3 nucleotides read TGTGCCAGCGGTTGGGCGGGGGGGTCGGAAGATACGCAGTATTTT.

The V gene is TRBV18, the J gene TRBJ2-7; 8 nucleotides align to TRBD1. V shed 3 bases and J 5 bases; nucleotides not matched to a gene: 3. Germline CDR1 reads KGHSH; CDR2 reads LQKENI. The length of the CDR3 is 13 residues. The CDR3 sequence is CASSPRQGNEQYV. The CDR3 DNA is TGTGCCAGCTCACCGAGACAGGGGAACGAGCAGTACGTC.

V is TRBV30 and J is TRBJ2-5; 7 bases match TRBD1. Germline lookup yields CDR1 GTSNPN and CDR2 SVGIG (reference sequence). The CDR3 spans 13 residues. V was pared by 3 bases and J by 5 bases, with 6 bases of the junction left unmatched. CDR3 sequence reads: CAWRPQGSETQYF. CDR3 bases: TGTGCCTGGAGGCCACAGGGGAGCGAGACCCAGTACTTC.

This clone was picked up a small number of times. The chain is built from TRBV3-1 (or the pseudogene TRBV3-2) and TRBJ2-1, with TRBD2 as a possible D gene (5 bases). The V gene's germline CDR1 is LGHDT and CDR2 YNNKEL (reference sequence). The CDR3 consists of 16 residues. V dropped 3 bases and J dropped 6 bases, with 18 bases sitting between them. CDR3 amino acids: CASSQFSGLASNEQFF. Written as DNA, the CDR3 is TGTGCCAGCAGCCAGTTTAGTGGGCTAGCCAGCAATGAGCAGTTCTTC.

The CDR3 sequence: CSDGDRGGVSYGYTF. CDR3 bases: TGCAGCGACGGGGACAGGGGAGGAGTGAGCTATGGCTACACCTTC. The chain employs TRBV29-1 and TRBJ1-2; 10 nucleotides line up with TRBD1. V shed 7 bases and J 4 bases; nucleotides not matched to a gene: 12. CDR3 length equals 15 residues. Germline loops: CDR1 SQVTM, CDR2 ANQGSEA.

The chain couples TRBV27 to TRBJ2-2, with D maybe TRBD1 (7 bases). Germline CDR1 reads MNHEY; CDR2 reads SMNVEV (reference sequence). This CDR3 is built from 19 residues. With 2 bases removed from V and 1 base from J, the gap between germline ends came to 20 bases. The CDR3: CASSLKGGATGVNTGELFF. The CDR3 DNA reads TGTGCCAGCAGTTTAAAGGGCGGGGCCACAGGGGTGAACACCGGGGAGCTGTTTTTT.

This chain connects TRBV6-5 to TRBJ1-2; D unclear. The CDR3 consists of 14 residues. CDR1 is MNHEY and CDR2 is SVGAGI in the germline V gene. Trimming took off 6 bases at V and 5 bases at J, with 16 bases between the two ends. The chain's CDR3 is CASSRVGLVYGYTF. CDR3 DNA: TGTGCCAGCAGCCGTGTGGGCCTCGTTTATGGCTACACCTTC.

V is TRBV5-5 and J is TRBJ1-2, with unresolved D. Looked up from germline, CDR1 is SGHKS and CDR2 is YYEKEE (reference sequence). This CDR3 spans 16 amino acids. Trimming removed 0 bases at V and 10 bases at J, with 22 bases between. The CDR3 spells CASSLVGFPTPSYYTF. CDR3 sequence (DNA): TGTGCCAGCAGCTTGGTGGGGTTTCCTACCCCGTCTTACTACACCTTC.

V usage is TRBV14 and J usage is TRBJ2-5, with D hard to call. Germline lookup yields CDR1 SGHDN and CDR2 FVKESK. Trimming left V 1 base short and J 2 bases short, with 5 bases between. The length of the CDR3 is 13 residues. As DNA, the CDR3 is TGTGCCAGCAGCCAAGGTCGGCAAGAGACCCAGTACTTC. The encoded protein is CASSQGRQETQYF.

This clone was counted only a few times. The chain carries TRBV6-2 or TRBV6-3 and TRBJ1-5; D gene ambiguous. The CDR3 runs to 13 residues. Deletions cut 6 bases from V and 0 bases from J, with 6 bases between. Germline V gives CDR1 MNHEY, CDR2 SVGEGT. CDR3 loop: CASSRHSNQPQHF. The CDR3 DNA is TGTGCCAGCAGCCGTCATAGCAATCAGCCCCAGCATTTT.

This clone came up once. V usage is TRBV30 and J usage is TRBJ1-3; D uncertain. Per germline, CDR1 GTSNPN and CDR2 SVGIG (reference sequence). Trimming took 7 bases from V and 2 from J, leaving 6 bases between them. The CDR3 contains 11 residues. This CDR3 is CASETGNTIYF. The CDR3 DNA sequence: TGTGCCTCCGAGACTGGAAACACCATATATTTT.

The chain couples TRBV28 to TRBJ1-1, with TRBD1 identical over 8 bases. Trimming cost V 8 bases and J 4 bases; bases outside gene matches: 9. CDR3 length equals 14 residues. Germline V gene sequence: CDR1 MDHEN, CDR2 SYDVKM. CDR3 DNA: TGTGCCAGCCTTGGACAGGGCTTTATCACTGAAGCTTTCTTT. Residues: CASLGQGFITEAFF.

V gene TRBV19 combines with J gene TRBJ1-1, with a possible D match to TRBD1 (5 bases). V was shortened by 5 bases and J by 3 bases, with 7 bases between the two germline ends. The CDR3 is made up of 12 amino acids. Germline V CDR1 and CDR2: LNHDA, SQIVND (reference sequence). CDR3: CASSQGYTEAFF. The CDR3 DNA reads as TGTGCCAGTAGTCAGGGTTACACTGAAGCTTTCTTT. The whole variable domain, filled in from reference TRBV19 and TRBJ1-1, reads DGGITQSPKYLFRKEGQNVTLSCEQNLNHDAMYWYRQDPGQGLRLIYYSQIVNDFQKGDIAEGYSVSREKKESFPLTVTSAQKNPTAFYLCASSQGYTEAFFGQGTRLTVV.

This clone showed up just once. The chain carries TRBV6-4 and TRBJ2-3; D unresolved. This CDR3 region has 13 residues. Germline loops: CDR1 MRHNA, CDR2 SNTAGT. V was cut by 2 bases and J by 2 bases, with 5 bases left in between. CDR3 sequence: CASSDGDTDTQYF. CDR3 sequence (DNA): TGTGCCAGCAGTGACGGGGACACAGATACGCAGTATTTT.

This clone was detected a few times. The chain carries TRBV5-1 and TRBJ2-3; 9 bases are shared with TRBD2. The CDR3 extends over 16 amino acids. Trimming removed 2 bases from V and 4 bases from J; junction bases left unmatched: 8. Germline CDR1 reads SGHRS; CDR2 reads YFSETQ. In nucleotides, the CDR3 is TGCGCCAGCAGCTTATGGGGTAGCGGGAGCGCAGATACGCAGTATTTT. Translation: CASSLWGSGSADTQYF.

This clone was counted between two and nine times. This chain links TRBV12-5 with TRBJ2-3; D is undetermined. Trimming cost V 6 bases and J 11 bases, with 12 bases left between them. The CDR3 length is 11 residues. Germline V CDR1 and CDR2: LGHNT, FRNRAP. The CDR3 here is CASGPEIEQYF. CDR3 bases: TGTGCTAGTGGGCCCGAAATAGAGCAGTATTTT.

DNA of the CDR3: TGTGCCACCTCCACGAATCTGAACACCGGGGAGCTGTTTTTT. This codes for CATSTNLNTGELFF. The chain recombines TRBV19 with TRBJ2-2; D unclear. The CDR3 is 14 residues long. Trimming left V 10 bases short and J 1 base short, with 13 bases between. Germline V lookup: CDR1 LNHDA, CDR2 SQIVND (reference sequence).

The V gene is TRBV29-1, the J gene TRBJ1-2; the match to TRBD1 covers 7 bases. The CDR3 is 14 amino acids. Germline V lookup: CDR1 SQVTM, CDR2 ANQGSEA. V shed 6 bases, J shed 3 bases, and the junction held 10 bases outside the gene matches. This chain's CDR3 is CSVIRTGPDYGYTF. The CDR3 coding sequence is TGCAGCGTCATTAGGACAGGCCCCGACTATGGCTACACCTTC.

The gene calls are TRBV10-2 and TRBJ1-2; no firm D call. V was shortened by 3 bases and J by 4 bases, with 12 bases between the two germline ends. This CDR3 contains 14 residues. Germline assignment: CDR1 WSHSY and CDR2 SAAADI. CDR3 protein: CASSEGPSIYGYTF. DNA of the CDR3: TGCGCCAGCAGTGAAGGACCGTCGATCTATGGCTACACCTTC.

The chain recombines TRBV19 with TRBJ2-5, with TRBD1 matching over 8 bases. The germline gives CDR1 LNHDA, CDR2 SQIVND (reference sequence). Trimming cost V 1 base and J 2 bases; bases outside gene matches: 9. This CDR3 comprises 17 residues. The chain's CDR3 is CASSIALRTGRQETQYF. The CDR3 coding sequence is TGTGCCAGTAGTATAGCTCTACGGACAGGGCGACAAGAGACCCAGTACTTC.

The chain links TRBV5-5 to TRBJ1-2, with 7 bases fitting TRBD1. CDR3 length: 15 amino acids. Germline assignment: CDR1 SGHKS and CDR2 YYEKEE (reference sequence). After removal of 1 base from V and 0 bases from J, the junction contained 3 bases not matched to a gene. The CDR3 nucleotides are TGTGCCAGCAGCTTGTGGGACAGTGCTAACTATGGCTACACCTTC. It yields the protein CASSLWDSANYGYTF.

This chain connects TRBV7-2 to TRBJ1-1; the D is unclear. V dropped 1 base and J dropped 7 bases, with 4 bases sitting between them. The CDR3 runs to 11 residues. CDR1 is SGHTA, CDR2 FQGNSA, per germline. The CDR3 nucleotides read TGTGCCAGCAGCTTAGACAGTGAAGCTTTCTTT. Protein product: CASSLDSEAFF.

This clone was picked up one time. J is TRBJ1-2 and V is TRBV4-3, with a tentative D call TRBD1 (5 bases). The CDR3 is 14 residues long. Trimming shortened V by 3 bases and J by 3 bases, and 11 bases separated the two germline ends. CDR1 LGHNA and CDR2 YSLEER come from the germline V gene. CDR3 in DNA: TGCGCCAGCAGCCACCGCAGGGTAGACTATGGCTACACCTTC. This gives the protein CASSHRRVDYGYTF.

This clone was recorded only once. The V call is TRBV6-2 or TRBV6-3, the J call TRBJ2-7; the D call may be TRBD1 or TRBD2 (5 bases each). Trimming left V 3 bases short and J 0 bases short, with 15 bases between. The CDR3 runs to 16 residues. Germline V CDR1 and CDR2: MNHEY, SVGEGT. In DNA, the CDR3 is TGTGCCAGCAGTTATCAGTTAGGGACCAGCTCCTACGAGCAGTACGTC. This encodes CASSYQLGTSSYEQYV.

The rearrangement joins TRBV7-2 to TRBJ1-2; D gene uncertain. This CDR3 contains 12 residues. Between the trimmed V and J ends, which lost 2 bases and 4 bases, there was a span of 5 bases. Looked up from germline, CDR1 is SGHTA and CDR2 is FQGNSA. CDR3 region: CASSLLAYGYTF. Here the CDR3 DNA reads TGTGCCAGCAGCTTATTAGCCTATGGCTACACCTTC.